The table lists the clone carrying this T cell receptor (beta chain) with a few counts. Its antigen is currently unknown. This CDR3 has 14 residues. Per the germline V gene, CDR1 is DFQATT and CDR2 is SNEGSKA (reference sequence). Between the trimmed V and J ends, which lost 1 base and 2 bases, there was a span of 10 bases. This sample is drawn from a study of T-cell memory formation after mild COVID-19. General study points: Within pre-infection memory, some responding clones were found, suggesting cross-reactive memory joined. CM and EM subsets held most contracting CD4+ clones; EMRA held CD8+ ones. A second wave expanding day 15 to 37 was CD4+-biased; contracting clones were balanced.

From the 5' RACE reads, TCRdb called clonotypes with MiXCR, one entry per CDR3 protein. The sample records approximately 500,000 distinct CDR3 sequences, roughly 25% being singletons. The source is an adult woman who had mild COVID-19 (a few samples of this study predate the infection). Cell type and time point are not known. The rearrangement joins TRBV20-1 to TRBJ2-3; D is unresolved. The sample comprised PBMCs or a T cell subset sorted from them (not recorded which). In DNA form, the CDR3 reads TGCAGTGCTAGAGCCTACCATAACACAGATACGCAGTATTTT. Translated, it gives CSARAYHNTDTQYF.